The rows below give T cell receptor beta chains drawn from one sample of a study of CD8+ T cells in alopecia areata. Sequenced by immunoSEQ multiplex PCR; TCRdb stores in-frame clones only, minus some. The table records 150,000 to 200,000 clones, about 70% of them present only once. The source material was CD8+ T cells sorted from blood, sampled at week 0. The receptors originated from a human donor with alopecia areata. Each CDR3 is given with its conserved first and last residue. A D gene is named only where the DNA matches it firmly. Size is stated for part of the rows, as once, few or many counts, or as a class when the clone is expanded.

abundance	j_gene	v_gene	d_gene	CDR3aa	CDR3nt
few	TRBJ2-2	TRBV29-1	TRBD1	CSVGGTGGGELFF	TGCAGCGTTGGGGGGACAGGTGGCGGGGAGCTGTTTTTT
.	TRBJ1-1	TRBV29-1	.	CSVPISRGSGSEAFF	TGCAGCGTTCCGATAAGCAGGGGATCAGGGTCTGAAGCTTTCTTT
.	TRBJ1-4	TRBV2	TRBD1	CASSGGGSYNEKLFF	TGTGCCAGCAGTGGAGGGGGCTCCTATAATGAAAAACTGTTTTTT
.	TRBJ2-5	TRBV29-1	.	CSAFGGAVVETQYF	TGCAGCGCCTTTGGAGGGGCGGTGGTGGAGACCCAGTACTTC
.	TRBJ1-5	TRBV28	TRBD1	CASSRTGKPQHF	TGTGCCAGCAGTCGGACAGGGAAACCTCAGCATTTT
.	TRBJ2-7	TRBV15	.	CATSRESGLDVYYEQYF	TGTGCCACCAGCAGAGAATCTGGTCTGGACGTATACTACGAGCAGTACTTC
.	TRBJ1-1	TRBV9	.	CASSVGNLMNTEAFF	TGTGCCAGCAGCGTAGGTAACCTCATGAACACTGAAGCTTTCTTT
.	TRBJ2-5	TRBV12-5	.	CASGLSLIETQYF	TGTGCTAGTGGTTTGTCCCTGATCGAGACCCAGTACTTC
.	TRBJ2-1	TRBV5-1	TRBD1	CANLPAGQGPFLYNEQFF	TGCGCCAACTTACCCGCCGGACAGGGGCCTTTTCTATACAATGAGCAGTTCTTC
.	TRBJ1-6	TRBV7-9	TRBD1	CATQPGQGNSPLHF	TGTGCCACCCAGCCGGGACAGGGGAATTCACCCCTCCACTTT
.	TRBJ1-1	TRBV7-2	.	CASSRGGTEAFF	TGTGCCAGCAGCCGGGGGGGGACTGAAGCTTTCTTT
.	TRBJ2-1	TRBV5-1	TRBD2	CASSRKAGGYNEQFF	TGCGCCAGCAGCCGGAAAGCGGGGGGTTACAATGAGCAGTTCTTC
.	TRBJ2-1	TRBV6-5	.	CASSYNLYNEQFF	TGTGCCAGCAGTTACAACCTTTACAATGAGCAGTTCTTC